What follows are 4 T cell receptor beta chains derived from one specimen sequenced in a study of blood T cell repertoires in COVID-19. Generated by immunoSEQ multiplex PCR, the TCRdb table keeps only in-frame clones and is missing some. The sample carries some 260,000 clones, about 90% recorded once. Specimen: peripheral blood. The receptors stem from a woman in her 70s with COVID-19, enrolled during active disease.

The CDR3 nucleotides read TGTGCCATCGGGTGGCTCAGGGGTAGTGGAAACACCATATATTTT. Translating it yields CAIGWLRGSGNTIYF. The gene calls are TRBV10-3 and TRBJ1-3, with a weak D call TRBD1 (6 bases). This CDR3 contains 15 residues. V was trimmed by 8 bases and J by 3 bases, leaving 17 bases between them. Germline CDR1 ENHRY, CDR2 SYGVKD.

V usage is TRBV5-3 and J usage is TRBJ1-4; D is unclear. TRBV5-3 is classed as an ORF, of uncertain function. The V end lost 7 bases, the J end lost 0 bases, and 7 bases lay between the germline ends. The CDR3 consists of 13 residues. The CDR3 DNA is TGTGCCAGACTCTCTGCAACTAATGAAAAACTGTTTTTT. Its translation: CARLSATNEKLFF.

This clone was found a few times. V and J are TRBV7-9 and TRBJ2-7; possibly TRBD2 for D (5 bases). Germline-derived CDR1 and CDR2 are SEHNR and FQNEAQ (reference sequence). Trimming pared 1 base from V and 0 bases from J, leaving 13 bases between. CDR3 length equals 16 residues. Written as DNA, the CDR3 is TGTGCCAGCAGCTTAGGACCCTTGGAGGACTCCTACGAGCAGTACTTC. This sequence encodes CASSLGPLEDSYEQYF. The variable domain in full, with the rest retrieved from reference TRBV7-9 and TRBJ2-7, is DTGVSQNPRHKITKRGQNVTFRCDPISEHNRLYWYRQTLGQGPEFLTYFQNEAQLEKSRLLSDRFSAERPKGSFSTLEIQRTEQGDSAMYLCASSLGPLEDSYEQYFGPGTRLTVT.

This rearrangement joins TRBV6-5 to TRBJ1-2, with TRBD1 identical over 10 bases. Per the germline V gene, CDR1 is MNHEY and CDR2 is SVGAGI. V lost 4 bases, J lost 4 bases, and 6 bases stayed unmatched. The CDR3 runs 15 residues. CDR3 amino acids: CASSSPGTGVYGYTF. In DNA form, the CDR3 reads TGTGCCAGCAGTTCACCCGGGACAGGGGTCTATGGCTACACCTTC.